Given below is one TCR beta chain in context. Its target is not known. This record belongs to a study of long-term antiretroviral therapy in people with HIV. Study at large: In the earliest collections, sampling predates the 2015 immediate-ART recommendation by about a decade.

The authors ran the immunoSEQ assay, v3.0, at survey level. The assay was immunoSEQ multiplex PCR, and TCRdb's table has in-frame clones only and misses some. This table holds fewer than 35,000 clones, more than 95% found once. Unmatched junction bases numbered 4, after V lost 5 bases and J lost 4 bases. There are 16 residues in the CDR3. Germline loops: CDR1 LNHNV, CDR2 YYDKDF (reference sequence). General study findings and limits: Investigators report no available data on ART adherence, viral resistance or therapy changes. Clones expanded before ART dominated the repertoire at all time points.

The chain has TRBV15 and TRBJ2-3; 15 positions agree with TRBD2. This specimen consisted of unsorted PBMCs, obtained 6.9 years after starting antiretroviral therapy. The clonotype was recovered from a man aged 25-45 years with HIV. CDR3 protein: CATSRRTSGGADTQYF. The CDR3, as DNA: TGTGCCACCAGCCGAAGGACTAGCGGGGGGGCAGATACGCAGTATTTT.